Sequencing of this TCR beta chain was carried out in a study of CD8+ T cells in alopecia areata. This clone was observed a handful of times. The antigen is unknown. Germline CDR1 MNHEY, CDR2 SVGAGI. V dropped 0 bases and J dropped 12 bases, with 12 bases sitting between them. The CDR3 loop spans 13 amino acids. RNA was extracted and reverse transcribed into cDNA as the sequencing template. TCRdb keeps only in-frame clones here, not all; method: immunoSEQ multiplex PCR. The sample records 150,000 to 250,000 clones, roughly 60% being singletons. Sample treatment: oral pan-JAK inhibitor, 5-10 mg twice daily. General study points: Association of baseline CD8+ expansion with response is uncertain owing to one nonresponder. Scalp clonality, along with expanded CD8+ clones among the top 100, was significantly decreased by tofacitinib.

The receptor's source is a human donor with alopecia areata. V usage is TRBV6-5 and J usage is TRBJ2-1; D is perhaps TRBD1 (5 bases). The sequences come from CD4+ T cells sorted from blood, collected at week 24, from a patient treated with tofacitinib. The CDR3 region has the DNA TGTGCCAGCAGTTACTCGGGGCCACATGGGCAGTTCTTC. The encoded protein is CASSYSGPHGQFF.